This T cell receptor (beta chain) was recorded in a study of shared clonotypes between healthy human individuals. Findings of the study overall: Generally, naive subsets came out with larger estimated richness than memory subsets. A reduction in generation probabilities was seen for non-shared clonotypes relative to those shared by all four donors.

In regard to this clone: Its specificity is unknown.

Naive CD8 cells lacked CD45RO and underwent positive selection for CCR7, leaving out terminally differentiated effector memory CD45RA+ cells. The CDR3 runs 17 residues. Per the germline V gene, CDR1 is SEHNR and CDR2 is FQNEAQ (reference sequence). J lost 4 bases, V lost 0 bases, and 9 bases had no gene match. Profiled with immunoSEQ multiplex PCR; TCRdb holds only in-frame clones, not every one. Of approximately 810,000 clones listed, nearly 95% were seen once; the top ten hold 24%. The source is a man aged 30 to 39 in good health. Sequencing input: naive CD8+ T cells sorted from blood. V gene TRBV7-9 combines with J gene TRBJ1-2, with 9 positions matching TRBD1. The CDR3 loop reads CASSLAGTGTISYGYTF. CDR3 sequence (DNA): TGTGCCAGCAGCTTAGCCGGGACAGGGACCATCTCCTATGGCTACACCTTC.